Below are 32 T cell receptor beta chains sequenced from a single sample in a study of blood T cell repertoires in COVID-19. TCRdb's copy holds only in-frame clones and misses some; the assay was immunoSEQ multiplex PCR. The sample gives about 230,000 clones, approximately 83% of which show up once; 4% to 5.5% is in the top ten. Sequenced material: peripheral blood. Every receptor here comes from a middle-aged man with active or convalescent COVID-19.

The gene calls are TRBV7-8 and TRBJ1-5, with D perhaps TRBD1 (6 bases). CDR3 size: 16 residues. Trimming pared 1 base from V and 3 bases from J, leaving 13 bases between. Germline V lookup: CDR1 SGHVS, CDR2 FQNEAQ. The CDR3 loop reads CASSLGSGDPNQPQHF. For the CDR3, the DNA is TGTGCCAGCAGCTTAGGTTCAGGGGACCCCAATCAGCCCCAGCATTTT.

This clone appeared a few times. The rearrangement joins TRBV28 to TRBJ2-7, with D perhaps TRBD2 (6 bases). Trimming pared 3 bases from V and 3 bases from J, leaving 12 bases between. The length of the CDR3 is 14 residues. Germline V gene lookup returns CDR1 MDHEN and CDR2 SYDVKM. The CDR3 nucleotides are TGTGCCAGCAGTTTTTCCTGGGGGGACTACGAGCAGTACTTC. Translation: CASSFSWGDYEQYF.

The rearrangement links TRBV28 to TRBJ2-3; a possible D gene is TRBD1 (6 bases). V shed 6 bases and J shed 3 bases, with 16 bases lying between them. This CDR3 region has 15 residues. Germline CDR1 MDHEN, CDR2 SYDVKM. DNA of the CDR3: TGTGCCAGCAGGGAAACGGACAGCCGAACAGATACGCAGTATTTT. Protein product: CASRETDSRTDTQYF. The variable domain in full, completed from reference TRBV28 and TRBJ2-3, reads DVKVTQSSRYLVKRTGEKVFLECVQDMDHENMFWYRQDPGLGLRLIYFSYDVKMKEKGDIPEGYSVSREKKERFSLILESASTNQTSMYLCASRETDSRTDTQYFGPGTRLTVL.

CDR3 coding DNA: TGTGCCATCAACGCCAGACAAAATCAGCCCCAGCATTTT. Protein: CAINARQNQPQHF. The gene calls are TRBV10-3 and TRBJ1-5; D not certain. The CDR3 has 13 residues. V gave up 7 bases and J gave up 4 bases, with 11 bases separating them. Germline assignment: CDR1 ENHRY and CDR2 SYGVKD.

The CDR3: CASSGQGRYEQYF. The CDR3 region has the DNA TGTGCCAGCTCGGGACAGGGCCGCTACGAGCAGTACTTC. This chain connects TRBV4-2 to TRBJ2-7; 9 nucleotides line up with TRBD1. Germline CDR1 and CDR2: LGHNA and YNFKEQ. The CDR3 runs to 13 residues. The trim removed 8 bases at V and 3 bases at J, leaving 5 bases unmatched.

The gene calls are TRBV7-7 and TRBJ2-2; 7 bases map to TRBD1. The germline V gene encodes CDR1 SSHAT and CDR2 FNYEAQ (reference sequence). V was pared by 1 base and J by 5 bases, with 4 bases of the junction left unmatched. The CDR3 runs 15 residues. CDR3 sequence (DNA): TGTGCCAGCAGCTTAGGAGGGGGCGCAACCGGGGAGCTGTTTTTT. Amino acids: CASSLGGGATGELFF.

The V call is TRBV5-1, the J call TRBJ1-4, with unresolved D. This CDR3 has 13 amino acids. V was cut by 0 bases and J by 7 bases, with 7 bases left in between. Germline V gene sequence: CDR1 SGHRS, CDR2 YFSETQ. CDR3 sequence (DNA): TGCGCCAGCAGCTTGGCCTGGGCTGAAAAACTGTTTTTT. It is translated as CASSLAWAEKLFF.

This clone appeared once. The chain recombines TRBV5-1 with TRBJ1-1; D gene uncertain. This CDR3 has 14 residues. V lost 1 base to trimming and J lost 2 bases, with 9 bases between them. Germline CDR1 SGHRS, CDR2 YFSETQ. DNA of the CDR3: TGCGCCAGCAGCTTGTTTACGGGAAACACTGAAGCTTTCTTT. This sequence encodes CASSLFTGNTEAFF. Full variable domain (outside the CDR3, taken from reference TRBV5-1 and TRBJ1-1): KAGVTQTPRYLIKTRGQQVTLSCSPISGHRSVSWYQQTPGQGLQFLFEYFSETQRNKGNFPGRFSGRQFSNSRSEMNVSTLELGDSALYLCASSLFTGNTEAFFGQGTRLTVV.

This chain uses TRBV6-5 with TRBJ1-5; tentative D call: TRBD1 (5 bases). CDR3 length: 13 amino acids. V lost 7 bases, J lost 6 bases, and 13 bases lay in between. Germline V lookup: CDR1 MNHEY, CDR2 SVGAGI. CDR3 in DNA: TGTGCCAGCAACCCAGGGAGGGGTCAGCCCCAGCATTTT. It encodes CASNPGRGQPQHF.

V and J are TRBV2 and TRBJ2-2; TRBD1 matches 9 bases. Germline trimming cut 5 bases from V and 5 bases from J; bases unmatched to any gene: 6. This CDR3 contains 15 residues. Germline V gene sequence: CDR1 SNHLY, CDR2 FYNNEI. The CDR3 DNA is TGTGCCAGCAGTACGACGGGACAGGGAACCGGGGAGCTGTTTTTT. Protein product: CASSTTGQGTGELFF.

V is TRBV13 and J is TRBJ1-3; 9 nucleotides align to TRBD1. CDR1 is PRHDT and CDR2 is FYEKMQ in the germline V gene (reference sequence). The CDR3 consists of 13 residues. The V and J ends lost 4 bases and 9 bases, in that order; junction bases with no gene match: 4. CDR3: CASSWDRDGTIYF. DNA for the CDR3: TGTGCCAGCAGCTGGGACAGGGATGGCACCATATATTTT.

In this sample, this clone turned up many times. J is TRBJ1-1 and V is TRBV7-2; 11 bases align to TRBD1. The CDR3 length is 15 residues. V was pared by 5 bases and J by 11 bases, with 13 bases of the junction left unmatched. From germline, CDR1 is SGHTA and CDR2 FQGNSA. CDR3 residues: CASSPPGQGGLWAFF. CDR3 coding DNA: TGTGCCAGCAGCCCTCCGGGACAGGGGGGTCTATGGGCTTTCTTT. Supplemented by reference TRBV7-2 and TRBJ1-1, the full variable domain reads GAGVSQSPSNKVTEKGKDVELRCDPISGHTALYWYRQSLGQGLEFLIYFQGNSAPDKSGLPSDRFSAERTGGSVSTLTIQRTQQEDSAVYLCASSPPGQGGLWAFFGQGTRLTVV.

The rearrangement links TRBV3-1 (or the pseudogene TRBV3-2) to TRBJ2-5; D gene unclear. Trimming stripped 1 base from V and 5 bases from J, with 5 bases between. There are 12 residues in the CDR3. Per the germline V gene, CDR1 is LGHDT and CDR2 is YNNKEL (reference sequence). The CDR3 sequence: CASSQARETQYF. The CDR3, as DNA: TGTGCCAGCAGCCAAGCCAGGGAGACCCAGTACTTC.

In this sample, this clone turned up once. CDR3 sequence (DNA): TGCGCCGCGGCGAAGGAACCTGGCACAGATACGCAGTATTTT. Amino acid sequence: CAAAKEPGTDTQYF. The chain is built from TRBV4-1 and TRBJ2-3, with D hard to call. The CDR3 runs 14 residues. Deletions cut 11 bases from V and 1 base from J, with 16 bases between. CDR1 MGHRA and CDR2 YSYEKL come from the germline V gene.

This sequence joins TRBV27 and TRBJ2-1, with 8 bases fitting TRBD2. Per the germline V gene, CDR1 is MNHEY and CDR2 is SMNVEV (reference sequence). The CDR3 totals 14 residues. Trimming cost V 4 bases and J 10 bases; bases outside gene matches: 9. The CDR3 loop reads CASSYGGARGEQFF. The CDR3 DNA reads as TGTGCCAGCAGTTACGGGGGGGCGAGAGGGGAGCAGTTCTTC.

This chain uses TRBV3-1 (or the pseudogene TRBV3-2) with TRBJ1-4, with TRBD1 matching 7 bases. This CDR3 spans 14 amino acids. The V gene's germline CDR1 is LGHDT and CDR2 YNNKEL (reference sequence). The trim removed 4 bases at V and 7 bases at J, leaving 6 bases unmatched. CDR3 coding DNA: TGTGCCAGCAGCCTCAGACAGGGAGGTGAAAAACTGTTTTTT. Translation: CASSLRQGGEKLFF.

The rearrangement joins TRBV5-1 to TRBJ2-1, with 9 bases aligning to TRBD2. CDR3 length equals 17 residues. Per the germline V gene, CDR1 is SGHRS and CDR2 is YFSETQ. The V segment lost 0 bases and the J segment 4 bases; nucleotides outside the gene matches: 8. CDR3 sequence reads: CASSLAGSGGFYNEQFF. CDR3 bases: TGCGCCAGCAGCTTGGCCGGGAGCGGGGGGTTTTACAATGAGCAGTTCTTC.

The chain carries TRBV18 and TRBJ1-1; 8 bases line up with TRBD1. From germline, CDR1 is KGHSH and CDR2 LQKENI. This CDR3 region has 16 residues. Unmatched junction bases numbered 7, after V lost 3 bases and J lost 1 base. CDR3 residues: CASSPLSTGANTEAFF. For the CDR3, the DNA is TGTGCCAGCTCACCCCTCTCGACAGGGGCGAACACTGAAGCTTTCTTT.

In regard to this clone: Other DNA sequences within the sample encode an identical CDR3. V and J are TRBV15 and TRBJ2-2, with 14 bases that match TRBD2. Germline CDR1 LNHNV, CDR2 YYDKDF (reference sequence). With 1 base clipped from V and 6 bases from J, the junction kept 1 base outside the gene matches. There are 16 residues in the CDR3. The CDR3 protein is CATSRGLAGGPGELFF. CDR3 DNA: TGTGCCACCAGCAGAGGACTAGCGGGGGGGCCCGGGGAGCTGTTTTTT.

The CDR3: CSVGETASYEQYF. The DNA of the CDR3 is TGCAGCGTTGGAGAGACAGCAAGCTACGAGCAGTACTTC. The gene calls are TRBV29-1 and TRBJ2-7, with D perhaps matching TRBD1 (5 bases). There are 13 residues in the CDR3. The germline V gene has CDR1 SQVTM and CDR2 ANQGSEA. The V end was cut by 4 bases, the J end by 3 bases, with 13 bases between.

This chain joins TRBV6-2 or TRBV6-3 and TRBJ2-1, with TRBD2 as a possible D gene (6 bases). Germline assignment: CDR1 MNHEY and CDR2 SVGEGT. The CDR3 loop spans 17 amino acids. V was cut by 6 bases and J by 2 bases, with 20 bases left in between. CDR3 loop: CASRPLGGKVTYNEQFF. In nucleotides, the CDR3 is TGTGCCAGCAGGCCTTTAGGAGGGAAGGTCACCTACAATGAGCAGTTCTTC.

CDR3 residues: CAWIRAGGTEAFF. CDR3 in DNA: TGTGCCTGGATTCGCGCAGGAGGGACTGAAGCTTTCTTT. The gene calls are TRBV30 and TRBJ1-1; D gene uncertain. V was cut by 4 bases and J by 5 bases, with 14 bases left in between. CDR1 and CDR2 from the germline V gene are GTSNPN and SVGIG (reference sequence). CDR3 length equals 13 residues.

The V gene is TRBV19, the J gene TRBJ2-6; D is possibly TRBD2 (6 bases). Between the trimmed V and J ends, which lost 7 bases and 4 bases, there was a span of 17 bases. CDR1 and CDR2 (germline): LNHDA, SQIVND (reference sequence). The CDR3 spans 16 residues. CDR3 nucleotides: TGTGCCAGTACTGCAGCCTGGGGGGTAGGGGCCAACGTCCTGACTTTC. It is translated as CASTAAWGVGANVLTF.

The chain recombines TRBV24-1 with TRBJ2-3, with TRBD1 identical over 7 bases. The trim removed 4 bases at V and 5 bases at J, leaving 8 bases unmatched. The germline CDR1 and CDR2 sequences are KGHDR and SFDVKD. The CDR3 contains 15 residues. As DNA, the CDR3 is TGTGCCACCAGTGACCTTAGGGGGCCCGGAGATACGCAGTATTTT. This encodes CATSDLRGPGDTQYF.

The V gene is TRBV27, the J gene TRBJ1-3; D not certain. The CDR3 covers 16 residues. With 7 bases removed from V and 4 bases from J, the gap between germline ends came to 20 bases. Germline CDR1 reads MNHEY; CDR2 reads SMNVEV (reference sequence). CDR3 bases: TGTGCCAGCATGCGGGAGGCGGCGGCGTCAGGAAACACCATATATTTT. Translated: CASMREAAASGNTIYF.

The V call is TRBV6-5, the J call TRBJ2-2; the match to TRBD2 covers 7 bases. CDR1 is MNHEY, CDR2 SVGAGI, per germline. The CDR3 spans 14 residues. J lost 4 bases, V lost 7 bases, and 6 bases had no gene match. This CDR3 reads CASTWGGSTGELFF. The CDR3 DNA is TGTGCCAGCACTTGGGGGGGGTCCACCGGGGAGCTGTTTTTT.

The rearrangement links TRBV19 to TRBJ2-1, with TRBD2 identical over 12 bases. The CDR3 extends over 16 amino acids. Germline trimming cut 5 bases from V and 0 bases from J; bases unmatched to any gene: 2. Germline loops: CDR1 LNHDA, CDR2 SQIVND (reference sequence). CDR3 amino acids: CASSPLAGGSYNEQFF. The DNA of the CDR3 is TGTGCCAGTAGTCCACTAGCGGGGGGCTCCTACAATGAGCAGTTCTTC.

V and J are TRBV3-1 (or the pseudogene TRBV3-2) and TRBJ1-1; the match to TRBD1 covers 7 bases. The CDR3 runs 11 residues. Trimming removed 4 bases from V and 9 bases from J; junction bases left unmatched: 2. Germline CDR1 LGHDT, CDR2 YNNKEL (reference sequence). CDR3 sequence reads: CASSRDSKAFF. The DNA of the CDR3 is TGTGCCAGCAGCCGGGACAGCAAAGCTTTCTTT.

J is TRBJ1-2 and V is TRBV28; perhaps TRBD1 as D (6 bases). CDR1 and CDR2 from the germline V gene are MDHEN and SYDVKM. V dropped 3 bases and J dropped 5 bases, with 19 bases sitting between them. There are 16 residues in the CDR3. This CDR3 is CASSFSDRGHTYGYTF. CDR3 nucleotide sequence: TGTGCCAGCAGTTTTTCGGACAGAGGCCACACTTATGGCTACACCTTC.

The CDR3: CASARVGRGPVEQYF. CDR3 in DNA: TGTGCCAGCGCTAGGGTGGGCAGGGGGCCAGTCGAGCAGTACTTC. The rearrangement joins TRBV14 to TRBJ2-7, with 8 bases aligning to TRBD1. Trimming at V came to 8 bases and at J to 6 bases, leaving 15 bases not matched to a gene. This CDR3 is 15 amino acids long. The germline CDR1 and CDR2 sequences are SGHDN and FVKESK.

The J gene is TRBJ1-1, the V gene TRBV3-1 (or the pseudogene TRBV3-2), with D unresolved. CDR1 and CDR2 from the germline V gene are LGHDT and YNNKEL (reference sequence). The CDR3 spans 15 residues. V was shortened by 0 bases and J by 1 base, with 9 bases between the two germline ends. CDR3 in DNA: TGTGCCAGCAGCCAAGATTTGGAGGGGAACACTGAAGCTTTCTTT. Translated: CASSQDLEGNTEAFF.

V usage is TRBV4-3 and J usage is TRBJ1-1; 7 bases are a match to TRBD1. The CDR3 runs 15 residues. V shed 3 bases and J 4 bases; nucleotides not matched to a gene: 8. Germline assignment: CDR1 LGHNA and CDR2 YSLEER. CDR3 region: CASSQGGQTGTEAFF. The CDR3 DNA reads TGCGCCAGCAGCCAGGGGGGACAGACGGGCACTGAAGCTTTCTTT.